The 5 T cell receptor beta chains below all came from one sample that was sequenced in a study of T-cell memory formation after mild COVID-19. In TCRdb, the 5' RACE reads were re-called with MiXCR into one record per CDR3 protein. The repertoire holds roughly 86,000 distinct CDR3 sequences, about an eighth seen once, with around 27% in the top ten. Sequenced sample: PBMCs or a T cell subset sorted from them (not recorded which). All receptors come from an adult woman who had mild COVID-19 (a few samples of this study predate the infection). Cell type and time point are not known.

This chain connects TRBV12-3 or TRBV12-4 to TRBJ2-5; 8 bases fit TRBD2. This CDR3 comprises 16 residues. V was clipped by 3 bases and J by 4 bases; unmatched bases: 10. The CDR3 DNA reads as TGTGCCAGCAGTTTTAACCGGGGGGGCCTGGGAGAGACCCAGTACTTC. Its translation is CASSFNRGGLGETQYF.

At least ten counts were recorded for this clonotype. The V and J genes are TRBV29-1 and TRBJ2-7, with D possibly being TRBD1 (6 bases). In germline, CDR1 is SQVTM, CDR2 ANQGSEA. This CDR3 has 14 amino acids. V was clipped by 2 bases and J by 2 bases, with 13 bases between them. DNA for the CDR3: TGCAGCGTTGAAAGCCCGGACAGTCCCTACGAGCAGTACTTC. Translated: CSVESPDSPYEQYF.

This chain connects TRBV24-1 to TRBJ2-3, with 8 bases that match TRBD1. V was clipped by 6 bases and J by 2 bases; unmatched bases: 6. Germline V gene lookup returns CDR1 KGHDR and CDR2 SFDVKD. This CDR3 comprises 15 residues. The CDR3 is CATSTWTGTTDTQYF. The DNA of the CDR3 is TGTGCCACCAGTACCTGGACAGGGACCACAGATACGCAGTATTTT.

This CDR3 reads CASSQDRGSGYEQYF. The CDR3 region has the DNA TGCGCCAGCAGCCAAGATAGAGGTAGCGGCTACGAGCAGTACTTC. J is TRBJ2-7 and V is TRBV4-1, with D tentatively TRBD2 (6 bases). With 0 bases removed from V and 3 bases from J, the gap between germline ends came to 12 bases. There are 15 residues in the CDR3. Germline values: CDR1 MGHRA, CDR2 YSYEKL.

This clonotype was counted between two and nine times. The V call is TRBV12-3 or TRBV12-4, the J call TRBJ2-3; 7 bases are shared with TRBD2. V lost 3 bases and J lost 0; bases outside the gene matches: 6. This CDR3 has 16 amino acids. This chain's CDR3 is CASSFGLAVSTDTQYF. In nucleotides, the CDR3 is TGTGCCAGCAGTTTCGGGCTAGCGGTGAGCACAGATACGCAGTATTTT.